This TCR beta chain appears in the sequencing data of a study of human T cells and chemical hapten exposure. Time point here: pre-sensitization, week 0. As to treatment: therapeutic diphenylcyclopropenone sensitization with weekly scalp DPC. MiXCR was run by TCRdb on the RACE reads, yielding one entry per CDR3 protein. Of more than 300,000 distinct CDR3 sequences in the sample, around 5.5% were seen once. V gave up 2 bases and J gave up 3 bases, with 22 bases separating them. Germline-derived CDR1 and CDR2 are MGHRA and YSYEKL. This CDR3 comprises 18 residues. This clonotype was detected ten times or more.

The chain recombines TRBV4-1 with TRBJ1-2; D might be TRBD1 (6 bases). This clonotype originated in a woman between 18 and 30 years old with alopecia areata. Some clones in this sample may be carry-over from other donors' samples. The sample here was whole blood, taken in connection with sensitization to the hapten diphenylcyclopropenone (DPC). CDR3 sequence reads: CASSQPTGYGALDYGYTF. The CDR3 DNA is TGCGCCAGCAGCCAACCAACAGGGTACGGGGCCTTGGACTATGGCTACACCTTC.